This T cell receptor (beta chain) was identified during a study of Ad26.COV2.S vaccination and SARS-CoV-2 variants (TCRdb year 2021). Describing the broader study: Vaccine-arm donors were drawn from COV1001, a multicentre, randomized, double-blind, placebo-controlled phase I-IIa trial of Ad26.COV2.S in healthy adults. Ad26.COV2.S was administered intramuscularly at a dose of 5x10^10 or 1x10^11 viral particles, either as one shot or as two shots given 56 days apart. TCRbeta repertoire sequencing was used to assess the specificity and breadth of SARS-CoV-2-reactive T cell receptors after Ad26.COV2.S vaccination. The TCR-sequenced set comprised around 30 samples: some 20 Ad26.COV2.S vaccine recipients, 5 placebo recipients and 8 SARS-CoV-2 convalescent individuals. Trial participants were randomized into five groups of five: low-dose or high-dose Ad26.COV2.S given once or twice, or placebo on both occasions. Throughout the experiments and outcome assessment, investigators stayed blinded to trial group allocation. Paper-wide results and their limitations: After vaccination, substantial breadth of spike-specific CD8+ and CD4+ T cell responses was reported. The study was not powered to compare responses between vaccine doses or regimens. Spike-specific TCR breadth was higher in Ad26.COV2.S recipients than in placebo recipients (P = 0.0014). Non-spike TCR breadth was comparable between vaccine and placebo recipients, consistent with the vaccine containing only spike. The authors noted that the TCR breadth and depth analyses may have underestimated total T cell responses.

In light of the paper, this sample's treatment or condition label describes: about 20 received Ad26.COV2.S at low or high dose, single or two shots; about 5 received placebo; per-sample allocation not given. For vaccine and placebo recipients, the sequenced repertoires came from samples collected on day 63 after the first injection. Cohort 1b enrolled around 24 adults aged 18-55 years at a single site in Boston, USA, between 29 July and 7 August 2020. Ad26.COV2.S consisted of a replication-incompetent adenovirus type 26 vector by which a prefusion-stabilized SARS-CoV-2 spike protein from the original Wuhan strain was expressed. Remarks on this clone: It lacks a known antigen. Qualities for individual bases were not recorded, and no much larger clone is one base off.

V ends up 5 bases short and J 0 bases short, with an unmatched junction base count of 4. Counted from cysteine to phenylalanine, this CDR3 has 14 amino acids. Solely the CDR3 DNA is kept, with 42 bases framed from the first base. According to the germline V gene, CDR1 reads ENHRY and CDR2 reads SYGVKD. The immunoSEQ Assay was used to sequence TCRbeta CDR3 regions. After extraction, genomic DNA underwent amplification by bias-controlled multiplex PCR, followed by high-throughput sequencing. As for the authors' bioinformatics: To quantify the absolute abundance of every unique TCRbeta CDR3 region, sequences were collapsed and filtered. T cell fraction was estimated by normalizing TCRbeta template counts to usable DNA, with usable DNA measured through amplification of reference genes found in all nucleated cells. Repertoire TCRs were annotated as SARS-CoV-2-specific by exact matching of V gene, CDR3 amino acid sequence and J gene to a known reactive TCR set. The reference SARS-CoV-2 TCR set came from MIRA and was filtered for enrichment in COVID-19-positive ImmuneCODE repertoires, removing public or cross-reactive TCRs. Using the MIRA antigens, annotated TCRs were further analysed by specific ORF or by position within an ORF. Breadth was defined as annotated unique rearrangements over total unique productive rearrangements; depth was the summed frequency of those rearrangements. Two-sided Wilcoxon rank-sum tests were used to compare TCR breadth between groups. Held by TCRdb, this immuneACCESS table contains in-frame sequences only and omits some clones. Under half of the omission traces to an unresolved V gene where checked; the cause of the rest is unknown. V, J and clone size are taken as reported in that table, and D and trimming were inferred from the DNA itself. This sample gives hundreds of thousands of clones in total; approximately 88% of them show up just once. Clones ranked in the top ten supply approximately 1.5% of the sample.

The material sequenced was peripheral blood, taken in a trial of Ad26.COV2.S vaccine versus placebo. The TCR originated in a person aged 18-65 years who received the Ad26.COV2.S COVID-19 vaccine or a placebo. Rearrangement joined TRBV10-3 to TRBJ2-7, and TRBD1 matches 7 of the central bases. The CDR3 region reads CAISNRGISYEQYF. The sequence in DNA is TGTGCCATCAGTAACAGGGGAATCTCCTACGAGCAGTACTTC.